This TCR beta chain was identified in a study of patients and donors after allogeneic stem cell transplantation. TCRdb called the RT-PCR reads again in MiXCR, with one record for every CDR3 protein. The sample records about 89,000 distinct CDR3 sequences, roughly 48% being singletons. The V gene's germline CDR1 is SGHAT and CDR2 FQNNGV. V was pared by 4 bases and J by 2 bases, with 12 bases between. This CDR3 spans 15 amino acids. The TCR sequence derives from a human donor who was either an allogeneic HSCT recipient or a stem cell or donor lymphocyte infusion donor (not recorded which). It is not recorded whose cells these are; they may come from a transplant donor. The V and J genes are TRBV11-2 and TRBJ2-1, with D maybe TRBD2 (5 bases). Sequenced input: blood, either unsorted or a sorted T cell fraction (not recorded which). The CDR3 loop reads CASSYRDITYNEQFF. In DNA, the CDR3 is TGTGCCAGCAGCTATCGGGATATAACCTACAATGAGCAGTTCTTC. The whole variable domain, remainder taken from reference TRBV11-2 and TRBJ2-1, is EAGVAQSPRYKIIEKRQSVAFWCNPISGHATLYWYQQILGQGPKLLIQFQNNGVVDDSQLPKDRFSAERLKGVDSTLKIQPAKLEDSAVYLCASSYRDITYNEQFFGPGTRLTVL.